The source of this T cell receptor beta chain is a study of cytomegalovirus exposure and HLA in healthy donors. V was shortened by 1 base and J by 1 base, with 4 bases between the two germline ends. The germline CDR1 and CDR2 sequences are LNHDA and SQIVND (reference sequence). This CDR3 has 13 amino acids. 60 Vbeta and 13 Jbeta primers were used in PCR. The repertoire was sequenced with immunoSEQ multiplex PCR; TCRdb's copy has only in-frame clones and lacks some. The table shows about 34,000 clones, with approximately 67% occurring only once. Sequenced material: PBMCs. This sequence originates from a man aged 35 to 55 in good health and CMV-seropositive. The rearrangement uses TRBV19 and TRBJ1-1, with D hard to call. The CDR3 region is CASSIARNTEAFF. CDR3 DNA sequence: TGTGCCAGTAGTATAGCGAGGAACACTGAAGCTTTCTTT.